Presented here are 26 T cell receptor beta chains from one specimen sequenced in a study of blood T cell repertoires in COVID-19. Only in-frame clones appear in the TCRdb table, and some are missing; sequencing was by immunoSEQ multiplex PCR. Seen here are approximately 300,000 clones, more than 70% observed once, and the top ten hold around 11%. Sequenced sample: peripheral blood. These receptors originate from a woman between 25 and 40 years old with COVID-19, enrolled during active disease.

The chain has TRBV19 and TRBJ2-2; D gene unclear. This CDR3 is 12 amino acids long. Trimming took 1 base from V and 5 from J, leaving 2 bases between them. Germline CDR1 LNHDA, CDR2 SQIVND (reference sequence). CDR3 sequence: CASSIATGELFF. The CDR3, as DNA: TGTGCCAGTAGTATAGCTACCGGGGAGCTGTTTTTT.

This chain connects TRBV14 to TRBJ2-5; possible D gene TRBD2, 5 bases. Between the trimmed V and J ends, which lost 2 bases and 2 bases, there was a span of 12 bases. The germline gives CDR1 SGHDN, CDR2 FVKESK. This CDR3 has 15 residues. CDR3 nucleotide sequence: TGTGCCAGCAGCCAACCCCGGGGAATTCAAGAGACCCAGTACTTC. This encodes CASSQPRGIQETQYF.

V and J are TRBV28 and TRBJ1-6; TRBD1 might be the D (6 bases). The CDR3 runs 14 residues. Per the germline V gene, CDR1 is MDHEN and CDR2 is SYDVKM. Trimming took off 9 bases at V and 6 bases at J, with 15 bases between the two ends. The CDR3: CASNLGGGNSPLHF. For the CDR3, the DNA is TGTGCCAGTAACCTAGGGGGGGGTAATTCACCCCTCCACTTT.

The chain links TRBV28 to TRBJ1-6; the D gene is possibly TRBD1 (6 bases). The V gene's germline CDR1 is MDHEN and CDR2 SYDVKM. This CDR3 comprises 14 residues. Trimming took off 3 bases at V and 4 bases at J, with 7 bases between the two ends. Written as DNA, the CDR3 is TGTGCCAGCAGTTTGGGACAATATAATTCACCCCTCCACTTT. Protein sequence: CASSLGQYNSPLHF.

The chain carries TRBV28 and TRBJ2-7; 9 bases align to TRBD2. V lost 6 bases and J lost 2; bases outside the gene matches: 5. In germline, CDR1 is MDHEN, CDR2 SYDVKM. This CDR3 is 14 amino acids long. The chain's CDR3 is CASREAGGPYEQYF. The CDR3 coding sequence is TGTGCCAGCAGGGAAGCGGGAGGCCCCTACGAGCAGTACTTC.

This rearrangement joins TRBV9 to TRBJ1-6, with D unresolved. V shed 0 bases and J shed 6 bases, with 7 bases lying between them. The germline CDR1 and CDR2 sequences are SGDLS and YYNGEE. The CDR3 is 14 residues long. The CDR3 DNA reads TGTGCCAGCAGCGTAGACGGGATTAATTCACCCCTCCACTTT. Translated, it gives CASSVDGINSPLHF.

The V and J genes are TRBV7-8 and TRBJ1-2; no clear D. Germline CDR1 SGHVS, CDR2 FQNEAQ. V lost 2 bases and J lost 4, with 5 bases in between. The CDR3 covers 12 residues. The CDR3 nucleotides read TGTGCCAGCAGCTTATCGAGCTATGGCTACACCTTC. It codes for CASSLSSYGYTF.

The rearrangement links TRBV10-2 to TRBJ2-7; 11 bases agree with TRBD1. Germline trimming cut 7 bases from V and 4 bases from J; bases unmatched to any gene: 6. The CDR3 consists of 14 residues. The germline V gene encodes CDR1 WSHSY and CDR2 SAAADI. The CDR3 is CASKGGTGGYEQYF. DNA of the CDR3: TGCGCCAGCAAGGGGGGGACAGGGGGATACGAGCAGTACTTC.

V gene TRBV4-1 combines with J gene TRBJ2-6; TRBD2 aligns across 7 bases. CDR1 is MGHRA, CDR2 YSYEKL, per germline. The CDR3 covers 18 residues. J was trimmed by 1 base and V by 1 base; bases with no gene match: 7. The CDR3 coding sequence is TGCGCCAGCAGCCAAGGTGATGGGCGGGAGTCTGGGGCCAACGTCCTGACTTTC. Protein: CASSQGDGRESGANVLTF.

This chain uses TRBV10-3 with TRBJ2-7; 7 nucleotides agree with TRBD1. The CDR3 sequence is 13 residues long. Germline lookup yields CDR1 ENHRY and CDR2 SYGVKD. The V segment lost 10 bases and the J segment 5 bases; nucleotides outside the gene matches: 11. CDR3 region: CASCYDRDDEQYF. In DNA form, the CDR3 reads TGTGCCAGCTGCTACGACAGGGACGACGAGCAGTACTTC.

The chain combines TRBV5-1 with TRBJ2-7; TRBD2 matches at 8 bases. Germline lookup yields CDR1 SGHRS and CDR2 YFSETQ. The CDR3 spans 13 residues. Trimming took 4 bases from V and 2 from J; bases not matched to a gene: 2. DNA of the CDR3: TGCGCCAGCAGCCCGGGACTAGCCTACGAGCAGTACTTC. It encodes CASSPGLAYEQYF.

The chain uses TRBV5-6 and TRBJ2-6; 12 nucleotides line up with TRBD1. CDR3 length equals 19 residues. Trimming removed 4 bases from V and 4 bases from J; junction bases left unmatched: 12. From germline, CDR1 is SGHDT and CDR2 YYEEEE. The CDR3 DNA follows: TGTGCCAGCAGCCCGCACCGGGACAGGGGGCGGTTGGGGGCCAACGTCCTGACTTTC. Protein product: CASSPHRDRGRLGANVLTF.

In its sample, this clone was seen a few times. The V and J genes are TRBV12-3 or TRBV12-4 and TRBJ2-7; D is unresolved. This CDR3 is 13 amino acids long. The V end lost 6 bases, the J end lost 3 bases, and 12 bases lay between the germline ends. Here the CDR3 reads CASSLLSLYEQYF. CDR3 sequence (DNA): TGTGCCAGCAGCCTGCTGTCACTCTACGAGCAGTACTTC.

The chain uses TRBV30 and TRBJ2-1, with 11 bases fitting TRBD2. The V and J ends lost 2 bases and 6 bases, in that order; junction bases with no gene match: 12. From germline, CDR1 is GTSNPN and CDR2 SVGIG (reference sequence). The CDR3 sequence is 17 residues long. The CDR3 protein is CAWSKSELAGVFNEQFF. CDR3 nucleotide sequence: TGTGCCTGGAGTAAATCAGAACTAGCGGGAGTATTCAATGAGCAGTTCTTC.

This sequence joins TRBV2 and TRBJ2-7; TRBD1 agrees at 9 bases. The CDR3 has 15 amino acids. Per the germline V gene, CDR1 is SNHLY and CDR2 is FYNNEI. V shed 3 bases, J shed 2 bases, and the junction held 5 bases outside the gene matches. The CDR3 here is CASSEGQGPAYEQYF. In DNA form, the CDR3 reads TGTGCCAGCAGTGAGGGACAGGGACCGGCCTACGAGCAGTACTTC.

This chain joins TRBV18 and TRBJ2-2, with 7 bases identical to TRBD1. The CDR3 is 14 residues long. J lost 6 bases, V lost 4 bases, and 5 bases had no gene match. Germline CDR1 is KGHSH and CDR2 is LQKENI. The CDR3 spells CASSQDRASGELFF. The CDR3 DNA follows: TGTGCCAGCTCACAAGACAGGGCGTCCGGGGAGCTGTTTTTT.

CDR3 in amino acids: CAISEFEGAGELFF. CDR3 sequence (DNA): TGTGCCATCAGTGAGTTTGAGGGAGCCGGGGAGCTGTTTTTT. This rearrangement joins TRBV10-3 to TRBJ2-2, with a possible D match to TRBD2 (5 bases). The CDR3 covers 14 residues. CDR1 is ENHRY, CDR2 SYGVKD, per germline. Trimming left V 1 base short and J 6 bases short, with 9 bases between.

This rearrangement joins TRBV7-3 to TRBJ2-2, with D maybe TRBD1 (6 bases). Looked up from germline, CDR1 is SGHTA and CDR2 is FQGTGA. Trimming took off 1 base at V and 5 bases at J, with 11 bases between the two ends. The CDR3 sequence is 15 residues long. DNA for the CDR3: TGTGCCAGCAGCTTAAAGGCAGGGGTGACCGGGGAGCTGTTTTTT. Residues: CASSLKAGVTGELFF.

The CDR3 coding sequence is TGTGCCAGCAGCTGGACGGGGGGCTCCTACAATGAGCAGTTCTTC. It specifies CASSWTGGSYNEQFF. This chain connects TRBV4-2 to TRBJ2-1; 7 bases match TRBD2. The CDR3 loop spans 15 amino acids. Germline V gene sequence: CDR1 LGHNA, CDR2 YNFKEQ. V lost 5 bases to trimming and J lost 0 bases; unmatched junction nucleotides: 4.

J is TRBJ2-7 and V is TRBV10-3, with 8 bases fitting TRBD1. The CDR3 spans 13 residues. V shed 10 bases and J 7 bases; nucleotides not matched to a gene: 12. The germline CDR1 and CDR2 sequences are ENHRY and SYGVKD. The CDR3 is CATTGQGAGEQYF. The DNA for the CDR3 is TGTGCCACCACCGGGCAGGGGGCCGGTGAGCAGTACTTC.

The chain employs TRBV2 and TRBJ1-5, with unresolved D. Germline V gene data show CDR1 as SNHLY and CDR2 as FYNNEI. This CDR3 has 14 amino acids. Trimming took 4 bases from V and 11 from J, leaving 18 bases between them. CDR3 in DNA: TGTGCCAGCAGTGTAGAGGGCCTCTATGCGTCCCAGCATTTT. It translates to CASSVEGLYASQHF.

The chain joins TRBV4-2 to TRBJ2-7, with D perhaps matching TRBD1 (6 bases). Trimming removed 5 bases from V and 2 bases from J, with 22 bases in between. The CDR3 consists of 17 residues. Germline CDR1 reads LGHNA; CDR2 reads YNFKEQ. Here the CDR3 DNA reads TGTGCCAGCAGCTCAGCGGCCGGCACAGGGACGACCTACGAGCAGTACTTC. Translating it yields CASSSAAGTGTTYEQYF.

This clone was recorded a few times. The chain employs TRBV11-2 and TRBJ1-4, with D perhaps TRBD1 (6 bases). The CDR3 length is 17 residues. The V end was cut by 4 bases, the J end by 7 bases, with 22 bases between. Germline CDR1 is SGHAT and CDR2 is FQNNGV. This CDR3 reads CASSSRGPRLIGEKLFF. The CDR3 DNA reads as TGTGCCAGCAGCTCCAGGGGCCCCCGGTTAATTGGTGAAAAACTGTTTTTT.

This clone has only one observation. The chain couples TRBV24-1 to TRBJ1-2; unclear D gene. Germline CDR1 KGHDR, CDR2 SFDVKD. V shed 9 bases and J shed 4 bases, with 11 bases lying between them. The CDR3 runs to 12 residues. The CDR3 region is CATSRTGYGYTF. In DNA form, the CDR3 reads TGTGCCACCTCGAGAACCGGCTATGGCTACACCTTC.

The rearrangement uses TRBV2 and TRBJ2-5, with 12 bases that match TRBD2. Germline trimming cut 7 bases from V and 5 bases from J; bases unmatched to any gene: 2. CDR3 length: 13 residues. Germline loops: CDR1 SNHLY, CDR2 FYNNEI. In DNA, the CDR3 is TGTGCCAGCACGACTAGCGGGAGTGAGACCCAGTACTTC. It translates to CASTTSGSETQYF.

This chain connects TRBV6-5 to TRBJ2-1; 9 nucleotides match TRBD2. The V gene end was trimmed by 4 bases and the J gene end by 8 bases; junction bases not matched to a gene: 12. CDR1 MNHEY and CDR2 SVGAGI come from the germline V gene. CDR3 size: 16 residues. CDR3 sequence: CASSSSGMWGRDEQFF. The DNA for the CDR3 is TGTGCCAGCAGTTCTAGCGGGATGTGGGGGCGGGATGAGCAGTTCTTC.